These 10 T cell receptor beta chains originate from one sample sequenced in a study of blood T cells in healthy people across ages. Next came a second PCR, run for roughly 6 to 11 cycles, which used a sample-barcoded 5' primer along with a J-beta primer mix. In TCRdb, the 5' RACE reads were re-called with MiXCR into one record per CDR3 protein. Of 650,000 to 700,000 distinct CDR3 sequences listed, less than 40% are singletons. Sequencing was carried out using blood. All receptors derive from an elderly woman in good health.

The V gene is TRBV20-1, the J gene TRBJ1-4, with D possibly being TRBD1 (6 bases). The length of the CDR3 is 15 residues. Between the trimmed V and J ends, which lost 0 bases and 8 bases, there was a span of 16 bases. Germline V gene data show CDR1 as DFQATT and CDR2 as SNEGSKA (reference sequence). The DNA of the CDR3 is TGCAGTGCTAGAGATCGAGGGGGGGTAGAAGAAAAACTGTTTTTT. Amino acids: CSARDRGGVEEKLFF.

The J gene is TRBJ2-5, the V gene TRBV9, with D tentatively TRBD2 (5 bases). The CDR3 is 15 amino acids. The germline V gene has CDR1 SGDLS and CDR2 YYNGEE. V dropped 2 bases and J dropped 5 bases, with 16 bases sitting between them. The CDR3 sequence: CASSVGVGFEETQYF. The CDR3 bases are TGTGCCAGCAGCGTCGGGGTGGGGTTTGAGGAGACCCAGTACTTC.

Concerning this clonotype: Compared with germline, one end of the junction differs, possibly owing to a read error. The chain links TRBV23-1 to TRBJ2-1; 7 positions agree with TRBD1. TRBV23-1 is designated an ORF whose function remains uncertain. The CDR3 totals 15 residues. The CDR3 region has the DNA TGCGCCGGCAGTCAAAGGGGGACAGCTCACAATGAGCAGTTCTTC. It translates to CAGSQRGTAHNEQFF.

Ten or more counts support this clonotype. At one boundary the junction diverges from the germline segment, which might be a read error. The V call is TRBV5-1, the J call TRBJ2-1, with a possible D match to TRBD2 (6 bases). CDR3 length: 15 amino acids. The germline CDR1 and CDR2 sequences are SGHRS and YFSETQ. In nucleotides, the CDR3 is TGTGCCAGCAGCTTAGTCGGAGGGTCCTACAATGAGCAGTTCTTC. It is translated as CASSLVGGSYNEQFF. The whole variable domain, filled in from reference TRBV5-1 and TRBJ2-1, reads KAGVTQTPRYLIKTRGQQVTLSCSPISGHRSVSWYQQTPGQGLQFLFEYFSETQRNKGNFPGRFSGRQFSNSRSEMNVSTLELGDSALYLCASSLVGGSYNEQFFGPGTRLTVL.

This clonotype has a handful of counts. The CDR3: CAWSLTGATDTQYF. In DNA, the CDR3 is TGTGCCTGGAGTTTGACAGGGGCCACAGATACGCAGTATTTT. V and J are TRBV30 and TRBJ2-3; 8 positions match TRBD1. The CDR3 consists of 14 residues. Trimming took 2 bases from V and 2 from J; bases not matched to a gene: 3. Germline CDR1 reads GTSNPN; CDR2 reads SVGIG (reference sequence).

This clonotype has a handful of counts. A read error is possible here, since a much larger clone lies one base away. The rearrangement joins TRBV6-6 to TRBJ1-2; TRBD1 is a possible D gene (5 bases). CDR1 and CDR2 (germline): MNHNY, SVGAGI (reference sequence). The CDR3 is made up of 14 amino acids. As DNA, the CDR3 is TGTGCCAGCAGTCCACAGTGGGACGGTGGTGGCTACTCCTTC. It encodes CASSPQWDGGGYSF.

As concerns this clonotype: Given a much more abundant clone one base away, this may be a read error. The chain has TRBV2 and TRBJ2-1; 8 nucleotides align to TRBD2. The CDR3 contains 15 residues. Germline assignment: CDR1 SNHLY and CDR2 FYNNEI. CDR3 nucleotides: TGTGCCAGCAGGGAAACTAGCGGTGACTACAATGGGCAGTTCTTC. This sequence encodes CASRETSGDYNGQFF. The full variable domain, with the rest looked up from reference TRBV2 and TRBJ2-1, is EPEVTQTPSHQVTQMGQEVILRCVPISNHLYFYWYRQILGQKVEFLVSFYNNEISEKSEIFDDQFSVERPDGSNFTLKIRSTKLEDSAMYFCASRETSGDYNGQFFGPGTRLTVL.

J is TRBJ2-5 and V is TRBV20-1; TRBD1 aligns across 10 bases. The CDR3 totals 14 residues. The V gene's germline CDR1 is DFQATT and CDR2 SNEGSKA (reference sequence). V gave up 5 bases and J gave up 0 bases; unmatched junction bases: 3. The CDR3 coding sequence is TGCAGTGCTCGGGGACAGGGGAACCAAGAGACCCAGTACTTC. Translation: CSARGQGNQETQYF.

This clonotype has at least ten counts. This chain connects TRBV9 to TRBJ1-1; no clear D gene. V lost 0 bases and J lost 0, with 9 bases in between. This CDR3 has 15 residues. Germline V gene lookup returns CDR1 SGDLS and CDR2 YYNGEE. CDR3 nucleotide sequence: TGTGCCAGCAGCGTAGGGGCGGTTATGAACACTGAAGCTTTCTTT. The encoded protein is CASSVGAVMNTEAFF.

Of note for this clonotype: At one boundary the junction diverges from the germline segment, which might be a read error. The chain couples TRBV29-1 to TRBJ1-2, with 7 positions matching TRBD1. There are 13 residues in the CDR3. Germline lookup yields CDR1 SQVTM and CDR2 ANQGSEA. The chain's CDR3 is CGVRGGQTYGYTF. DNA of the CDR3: TGCGGCGTCCGAGGGGGACAGACCTATGGCTACACCTTC.